The rows below give T cell receptor beta chains drawn from one sample of a study of identifying expanded T cells in peripheral blood. Measured with immunoSEQ multiplex PCR; TCRdb has only the in-frame clones, and not every one. The table includes around 90,000 clones, 70% to 90% detected once. The sequencing input was blood. These receptors were collected from a person aged 18 to 75 in good health. Each CDR3 is given with its conserved first and last residue. D genes are given only for firm matches. Size is stated for part of the rows, as once, few or many counts, or as a class when the clone is expanded.

V,size,D,J,CDR3
TRBV5-6,-,TRBD1,TRBJ2-2,CASILFETGTTGELFF
TRBV16,-,-,TRBJ2-1,CASSQSRGANEQFF
TRBV30,-,-,TRBJ2-5,CAWSTGGQGGETQYF
TRBV7-2,few,TRBD1,TRBJ2-5,CASSYRGETQYF
TRBV27,-,-,TRBJ1-2,CASRPPSGQLYGYTF
TRBV15,-,TRBD2,TRBJ2-5,CATSRDAASGGETQYF
TRBV5-4,-,-,TRBJ1-4,CASSSGGTENEKLFF
TRBV4-2,-,-,TRBJ1-3,CASSQDLGGPGNTIYF
TRBV5-4,-,-,TRBJ2-3,CASSQDKFSDTQYF
TRBV18,-,-,TRBJ2-7,CASSINFSAGLQSSGEQYF
TRBV15,-,-,TRBJ2-1,CATSREGGVEQFF
TRBV10-3,-,TRBD1,TRBJ1-1,CAISGQGVAYTEAFF
TRBV6-4,-,-,TRBJ1-1,CASSESGNTEAFF
TRBV6-6,-,-,TRBJ1-2,CASTVTSGRLYGYTF
TRBV19,-,-,TRBJ1-5,CASNSGVVRGNQPQHF
TRBV7-8,once,-,TRBJ1-5,CASSLSGINQPQHF
TRBV6-4,few,TRBD2,TRBJ2-3,CASSRTSGSSDTQYF
TRBV20-1,-,TRBD2,TRBJ2-7,CSIAGGSEQYF
TRBV28,-,TRBD2,TRBJ2-3,CASQATALAGVNTDTQYF
TRBV29-1,-,TRBD2,TRBJ2-2,CSVRIAGAWNTGELFF
TRBV9,-,-,TRBJ1-4,CASSLGGGATNEKLFF
TRBV6-4,few,TRBD2,TRBJ2-3,CASRPSGGASDTQYF
TRBV11-3,-,-,TRBJ2-5,CASSLRQGRGETQYF
TRBV5-1,-,TRBD1,TRBJ1-1,CASSRTGGGKNTEAFF
TRBV6-4,few,-,TRBJ2-1,CASSEKTYNEQFF
TRBV9,-,-,TRBJ1-4,CASSVDGGANEKLFF
TRBV29-1,once,TRBD1,TRBJ1-1,CSVEDWGQGLTEAFF
TRBV9,-,TRBD1,TRBJ2-1,CASSVVGQGSDEQFF
TRBV19,-,TRBD1,TRBJ1-4,CASSPRGGTGSEKLFF
TRBV4-3,-,-,TRBJ2-1,CASSQDNTDPYNEQFF
TRBV19,-,-,TRBJ2-6,CASSIRGTGANVLTF
TRBV27,-,-,TRBJ1-2,CASSTRPYYGYTF
TRBV6-1,-,TRBD1,TRBJ1-2,CASSSGQALDYGYTF
TRBV5-8,-,-,TRBJ2-1,CASSGGAGNSYNEQFF
TRBV5-1,-,-,TRBJ2-5,CASSLYEGTQYF
TRBV4-1,-,-,TRBJ1-3,CASSALGSSSGNTIYF
TRBV18,-,-,TRBJ1-1,CASSPPVGANTEAFF
TRBV28,-,TRBD2,TRBJ2-5,CASSLLAGGQETQYF
TRBV15,-,TRBD1,TRBJ2-7,CATSSTPGQGADEQYF
TRBV6-5,-,-,TRBJ2-2,CASSYSKEGGELFF
TRBV5-1,few,TRBD1,TRBJ1-6,CASSSGEGASPLHF
TRBV6-5,-,-,TRBJ1-4,CASREWATNEKLFF
TRBV7-2,-,-,TRBJ1-1,CASSFQTVEAFF
TRBV6-5,-,TRBD1,TRBJ1-1,CASSSYRGVNTEAFF
TRBV11-1,-,TRBD1,TRBJ2-7,CASSWGDRRTHEQYF
TRBV5-5,-,TRBD2,TRBJ2-7,CASSSERREIREQYF
TRBV29-1,-,TRBD1,TRBJ2-5,CSVEDQGAGQETQYF
TRBV7-3,once,-,TRBJ1-1,CASSLVTLNTEAFF
TRBV5-1,-,TRBD2,TRBJ2-1,CASSKTSGSYNEQFF
TRBV2,once,TRBD1,TRBJ2-3,CASSVDREFSGTDTQYF
TRBV28,-,TRBD2,TRBJ2-1,CAGSSSGGALRLHEQFF
TRBV5-4,-,-,TRBJ1-1,CASSLDRLNTEAFF
TRBV2,-,-,TRBJ1-1,CASSEGRRTNTEAFF
TRBV5-1,-,-,TRBJ2-1,CASSLEVYNEQFF
TRBV2,once,-,TRBJ2-1,CASGLRRAGNEQFF
TRBV5-1,once,-,TRBJ2-7,CASSPWGTEGSYEQYF
TRBV19,-,TRBD1,TRBJ1-1,CASSSMGQPNTEAFF
TRBV5-5,once,TRBD1,TRBJ2-1,CASSSGTGGMYEQFF